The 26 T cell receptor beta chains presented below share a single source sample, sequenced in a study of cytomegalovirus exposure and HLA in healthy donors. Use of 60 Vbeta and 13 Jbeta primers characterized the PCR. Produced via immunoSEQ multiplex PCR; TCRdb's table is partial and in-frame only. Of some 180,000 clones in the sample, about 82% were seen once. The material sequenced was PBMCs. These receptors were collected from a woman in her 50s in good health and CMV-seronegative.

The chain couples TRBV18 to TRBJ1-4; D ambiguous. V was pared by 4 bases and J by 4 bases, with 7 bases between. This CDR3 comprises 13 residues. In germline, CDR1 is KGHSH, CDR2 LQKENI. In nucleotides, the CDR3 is TGTGCCAGCTCACGGAGCTATAATGAAAAACTGTTTTTT. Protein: CASSRSYNEKLFF. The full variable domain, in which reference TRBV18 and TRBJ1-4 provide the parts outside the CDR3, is NAGVMQNPRHLVRRRGQEARLRCSPMKGHSHVYWYRQLPEEGLKFMVYLQKENIIDESGMPKERFSAEFPKEGPSILRIQQVVRGDSAAYFCASSRSYNEKLFFGSGTQLSVL.

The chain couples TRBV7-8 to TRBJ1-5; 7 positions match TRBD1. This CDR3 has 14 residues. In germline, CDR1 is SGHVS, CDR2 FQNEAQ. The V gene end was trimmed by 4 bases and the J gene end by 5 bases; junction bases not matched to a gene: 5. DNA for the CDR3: TGTGCCAGCAGCTCCTTGACAGGGTATCAGCCCCAGCATTTT. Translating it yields CASSSLTGYQPQHF.

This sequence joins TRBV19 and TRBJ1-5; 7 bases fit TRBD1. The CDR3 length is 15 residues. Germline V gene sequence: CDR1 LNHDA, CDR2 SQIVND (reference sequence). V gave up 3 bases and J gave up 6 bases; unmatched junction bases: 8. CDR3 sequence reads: CASSIIEGAGQPQHF. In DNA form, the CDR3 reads TGTGCCAGTAGTATCATAGAGGGGGCAGGTCAGCCCCAGCATTTT.

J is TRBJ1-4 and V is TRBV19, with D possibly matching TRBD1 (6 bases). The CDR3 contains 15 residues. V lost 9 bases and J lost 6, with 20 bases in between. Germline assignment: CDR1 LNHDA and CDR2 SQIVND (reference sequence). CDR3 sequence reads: CASRWLGAGDEKLFF. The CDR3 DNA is TGTGCCAGCAGATGGCTGGGGGCAGGAGATGAAAAACTGTTTTTT.

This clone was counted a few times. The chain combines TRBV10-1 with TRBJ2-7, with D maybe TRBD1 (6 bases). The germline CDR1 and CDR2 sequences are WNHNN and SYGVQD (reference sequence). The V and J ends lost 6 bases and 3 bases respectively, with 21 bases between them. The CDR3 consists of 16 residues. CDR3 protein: CASRRIPGQAYYEQYF. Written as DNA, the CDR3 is TGCGCCAGCAGGCGTATCCCGGGACAAGCTTACTACGAGCAGTACTTC.

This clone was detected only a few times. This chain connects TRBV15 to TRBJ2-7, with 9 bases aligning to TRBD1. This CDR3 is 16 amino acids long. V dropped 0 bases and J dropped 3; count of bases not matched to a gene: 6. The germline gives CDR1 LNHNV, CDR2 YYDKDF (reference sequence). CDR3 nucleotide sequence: TGTGCCACCAGCAGAGATCCAGGACAGGGGTTCTACGAGCAGTACTTC. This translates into CATSRDPGQGFYEQYF.

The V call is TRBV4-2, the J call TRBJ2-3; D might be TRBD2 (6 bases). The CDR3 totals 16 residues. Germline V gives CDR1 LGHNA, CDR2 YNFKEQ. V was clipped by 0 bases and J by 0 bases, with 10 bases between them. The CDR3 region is CASSQDRRGSTDTQYF. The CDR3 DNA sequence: TGTGCCAGCAGCCAAGATAGGAGGGGAAGCACAGATACGCAGTATTTT.

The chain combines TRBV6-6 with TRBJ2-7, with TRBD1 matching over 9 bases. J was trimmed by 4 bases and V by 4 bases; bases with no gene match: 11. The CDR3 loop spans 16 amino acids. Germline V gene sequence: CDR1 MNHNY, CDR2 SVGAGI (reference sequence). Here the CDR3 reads CASSSRKDRGSYEQYF. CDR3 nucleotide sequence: TGTGCCAGCAGTTCGAGGAAAGACAGGGGGAGTTACGAGCAGTACTTC.

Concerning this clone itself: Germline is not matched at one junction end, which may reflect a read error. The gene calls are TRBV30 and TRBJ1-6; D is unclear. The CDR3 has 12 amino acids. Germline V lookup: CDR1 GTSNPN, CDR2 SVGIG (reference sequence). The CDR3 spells CAWSRLDSPLHF. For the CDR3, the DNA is TGTGCCTGGTCGCGCTTAGATTCGCCCCTCCACTTT.

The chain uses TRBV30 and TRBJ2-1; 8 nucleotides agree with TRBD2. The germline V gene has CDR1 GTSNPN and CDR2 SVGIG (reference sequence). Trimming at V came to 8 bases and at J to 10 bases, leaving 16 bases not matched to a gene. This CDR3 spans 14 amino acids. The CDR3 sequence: CAGTGTSKVGEQFF. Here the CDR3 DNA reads TGTGCCGGAACCGGGACTAGTAAGGTAGGGGAGCAGTTCTTC.

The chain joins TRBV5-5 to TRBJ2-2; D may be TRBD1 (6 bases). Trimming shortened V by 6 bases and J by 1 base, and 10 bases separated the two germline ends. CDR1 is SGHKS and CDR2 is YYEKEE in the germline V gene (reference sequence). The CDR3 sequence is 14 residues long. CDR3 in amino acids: CASTGRGNTGELFF. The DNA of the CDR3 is TGTGCCAGCACCGGCAGGGGGAACACCGGGGAGCTGTTTTTT.

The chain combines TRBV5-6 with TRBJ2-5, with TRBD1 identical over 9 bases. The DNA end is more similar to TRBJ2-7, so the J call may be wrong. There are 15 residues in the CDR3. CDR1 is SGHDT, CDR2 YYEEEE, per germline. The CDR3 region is CASSSTGGSRHEQYF. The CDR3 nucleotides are TGTGCCAGCAGCAGTACAGGGGGCAGTCGACACGAGCAGTACTTC.

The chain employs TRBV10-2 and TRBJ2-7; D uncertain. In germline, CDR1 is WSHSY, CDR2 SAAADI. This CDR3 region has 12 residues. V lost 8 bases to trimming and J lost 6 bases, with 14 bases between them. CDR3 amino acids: CASHGASREQYF. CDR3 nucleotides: TGCGCCAGCCATGGAGCATCCCGCGAGCAGTACTTC.

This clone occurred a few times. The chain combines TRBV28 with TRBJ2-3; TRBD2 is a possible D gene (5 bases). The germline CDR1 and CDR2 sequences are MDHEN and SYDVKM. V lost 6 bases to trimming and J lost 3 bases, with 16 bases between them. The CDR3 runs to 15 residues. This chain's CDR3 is CASRDEQTGTDTQYF. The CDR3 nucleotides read TGTGCCAGCAGGGACGAACAGACGGGGACAGATACGCAGTATTTT.

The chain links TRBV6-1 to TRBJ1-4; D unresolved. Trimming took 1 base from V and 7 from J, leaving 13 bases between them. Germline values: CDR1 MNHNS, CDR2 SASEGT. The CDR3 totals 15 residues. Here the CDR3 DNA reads TGTGCCAGCAGTGAAGACGGGTTTCGGCGTGAAAAACTGTTTTTT. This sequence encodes CASSEDGFRREKLFF.

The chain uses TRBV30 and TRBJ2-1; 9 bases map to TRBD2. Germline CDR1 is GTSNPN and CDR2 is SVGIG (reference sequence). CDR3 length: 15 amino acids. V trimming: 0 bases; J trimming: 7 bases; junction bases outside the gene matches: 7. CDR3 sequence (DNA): TGTGCCTGGAGTGTGCTAGCGGGAACGGGGAATGAGCAGTTCTTC. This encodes CAWSVLAGTGNEQFF.

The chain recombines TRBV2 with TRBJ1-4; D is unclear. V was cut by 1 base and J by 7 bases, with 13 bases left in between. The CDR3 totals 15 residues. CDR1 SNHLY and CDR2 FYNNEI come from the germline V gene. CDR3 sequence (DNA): TGTGCCAGCAGTGAAGAGTCACGGCGGCGTGAAAAACTGTTTTTT. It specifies CASSEESRRREKLFF.

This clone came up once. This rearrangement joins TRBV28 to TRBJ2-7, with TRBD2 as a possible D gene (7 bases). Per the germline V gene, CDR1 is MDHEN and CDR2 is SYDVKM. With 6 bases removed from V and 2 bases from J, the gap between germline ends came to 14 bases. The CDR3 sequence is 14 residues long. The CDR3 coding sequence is TGTGCCAGCAGAACAGGGAGGGCACCCTACGAGCAGTACTTC. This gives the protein CASRTGRAPYEQYF.

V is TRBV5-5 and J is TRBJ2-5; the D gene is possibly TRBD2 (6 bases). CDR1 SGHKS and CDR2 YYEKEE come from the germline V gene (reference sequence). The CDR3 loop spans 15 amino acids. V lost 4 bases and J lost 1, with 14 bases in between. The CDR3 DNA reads TGTGCCAGCAGCCTTTTTACGGGAGCCCAAGAGACCCAGTACTTC. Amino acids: CASSLFTGAQETQYF.

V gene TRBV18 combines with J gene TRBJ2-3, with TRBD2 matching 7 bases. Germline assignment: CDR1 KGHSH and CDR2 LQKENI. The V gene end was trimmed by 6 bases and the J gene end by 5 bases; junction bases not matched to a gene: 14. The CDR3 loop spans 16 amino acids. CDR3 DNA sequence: TGTGCCAGCTCCCCGAAGTTTGCGGGAGCGGGAGATACGCAGTATTTT. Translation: CASSPKFAGAGDTQYF.

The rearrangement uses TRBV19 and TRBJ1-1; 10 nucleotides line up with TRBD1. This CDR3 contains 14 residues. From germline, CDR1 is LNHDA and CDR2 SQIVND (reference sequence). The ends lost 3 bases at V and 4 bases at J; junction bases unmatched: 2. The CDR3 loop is CASSIGQGGTEAFF. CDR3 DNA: TGTGCCAGTAGTATCGGACAGGGGGGCACTGAAGCTTTCTTT.

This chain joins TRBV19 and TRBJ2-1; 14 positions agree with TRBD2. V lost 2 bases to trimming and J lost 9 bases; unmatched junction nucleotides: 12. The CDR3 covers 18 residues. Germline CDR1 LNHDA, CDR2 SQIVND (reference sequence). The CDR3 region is CASSISKGLAGVYSEQFF. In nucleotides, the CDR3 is TGTGCCAGTAGTATATCTAAGGGACTAGCGGGAGTTTATTCTGAGCAGTTCTTC.

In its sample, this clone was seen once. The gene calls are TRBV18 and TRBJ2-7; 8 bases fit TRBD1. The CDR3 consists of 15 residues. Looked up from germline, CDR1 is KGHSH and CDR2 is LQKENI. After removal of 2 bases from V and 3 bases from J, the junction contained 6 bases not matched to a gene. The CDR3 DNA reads TGTGCCAGCTCACCATTAACAGGGGGTATCTACGAGCAGTACTTC. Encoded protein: CASSPLTGGIYEQYF.

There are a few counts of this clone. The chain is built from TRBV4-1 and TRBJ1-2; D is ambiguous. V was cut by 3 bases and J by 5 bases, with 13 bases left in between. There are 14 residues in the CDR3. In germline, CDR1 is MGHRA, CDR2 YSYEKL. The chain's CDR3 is CASSQGPKGYGYTF. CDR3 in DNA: TGCGCCAGCAGCCAGGGCCCAAAAGGATATGGCTACACCTTC.

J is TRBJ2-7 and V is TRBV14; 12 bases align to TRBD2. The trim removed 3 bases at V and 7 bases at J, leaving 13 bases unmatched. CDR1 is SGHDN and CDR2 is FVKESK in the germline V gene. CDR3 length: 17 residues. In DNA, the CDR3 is TGTGCCAGCAGCCACCTGAGTGGGACTAGCGGGTTCGGGGAGCAGTACTTC. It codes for CASSHLSGTSGFGEQYF. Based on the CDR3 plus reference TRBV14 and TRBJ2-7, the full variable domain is EAGVTQFPSHSVIEKGQTVTLRCDPISGHDNLYWYRRVMGKEIKFLLHFVKESKQDESGMPNNRFLAERTGGTYSTLKVQPAELEDSGVYFCASSHLSGTSGFGEQYFGPGTRLTVT.

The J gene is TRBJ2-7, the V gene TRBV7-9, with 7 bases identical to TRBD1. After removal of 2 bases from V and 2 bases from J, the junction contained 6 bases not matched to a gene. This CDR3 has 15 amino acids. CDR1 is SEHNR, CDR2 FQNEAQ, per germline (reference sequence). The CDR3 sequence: CASSLQPGQTYEQYF. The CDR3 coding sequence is TGTGCCAGCAGCTTACAACCGGGACAGACCTACGAGCAGTACTTC.